Here is one T cell receptor (beta chain) with its context. The CDR3 has 14 residues. Trimming cost V 2 bases and J 2 bases, with 9 bases left between them. Germline CDR1 reads LNHDA; CDR2 reads SQIVND (reference sequence). Produced via immunoSEQ multiplex PCR; TCRdb's table is partial and in-frame only. The repertoire holds 150,000 to 200,000 clones, with over 90% as singletons. These data originate in a study of control samples from healthy donors and cancer patients. V gene TRBV19 combines with J gene TRBJ1-2, with a tentative D call TRBD1 (5 bases). Sequencing was carried out using blood. The TCR was taken from a woman aged 30 to 39 in good health. CDR3 loop: CASSISSGNYGYTF. In DNA, the CDR3 is TGTGCCAGTAGTATATCGTCAGGGAACTATGGCTACACCTTC.